The T cell receptor (beta chain) under discussion was sequenced for a study of T cell responses to AZD1222 COVID-19 vaccine. Study conclusions and caveats: CD4 TCRs covered the whole spike, strongest at regions 160-218 and 743-854.

As to this clone: Its specificity is not known.

The table came from immunoSEQ multiplex PCR; TCRdb's copy has only in-frame clones and leaves some out. This table has around 170,000 clones, 88% appearing once. The clonotype was recovered from an adult who received the AZD1222 COVID-19 vaccine. The sample consisted of peripheral blood, taken 28 days after the second AZD1222 dose.

CDR3 loop: CASTTRRGRKGEKLFF. DNA for the CDR3: TGTGCCAGCACTACTCGCAGGGGGCGAAAGGGTGAAAAACTGTTTTTT. The chain joins TRBV11-3 to TRBJ1-4; 8 bases fit TRBD1. Germline lookup yields CDR1 SGHNT and CDR2 YENEEA. The CDR3 consists of 16 residues. V was clipped by 7 bases and J by 7 bases; unmatched bases: 14.